The TCR beta chain described here comes from a study of response to subunit inactivated influenza vaccine. Study-level findings and limits: Authors suggested each seasonal flu vaccination may recruit only limited numbers of new T cells.

This clonotype appeared a few times. Its antigen is unknown. TCRdb reanalysed the RT-PCR reads using MiXCR and keeps one entry per CDR3 protein. Here the sample spans under 550,000 distinct CDR3 sequences, less than 10% being singletons. Germline CDR1 SGHTA, CDR2 FQGNSA. The germline V and J ends were trimmed by 1 base and 4 bases, with 13 bases remaining between them. The CDR3 extends over 15 amino acids. J is TRBJ1-2 and V is TRBV7-2, with TRBD1 as a possible D gene (5 bases). This TCR was sampled from a man aged 50 to 75 who received an inactivated influenza vaccine. Sequencing was performed on PBMCs from blood, taken roughly 24 months after vaccination. CDR3 sequence: CASSLEEGRFYGYTF. CDR3 coding DNA: TGTGCCAGCAGCTTAGAAGAGGGACGGTTCTATGGCTACACCTTC. Using reference TRBV7-2 and TRBJ1-2 for the parts outside the CDR3, the full variable domain is GAGVSQSPSNKVTEKGKDVELRCDPISGHTALYWYRQSLGQGLEFLIYFQGNSAPDKSGLPSDRFSAERTGGSVSTLTIQRTQQEDSAVYLCASSLEEGRFYGYTFGSGTRLTVV.